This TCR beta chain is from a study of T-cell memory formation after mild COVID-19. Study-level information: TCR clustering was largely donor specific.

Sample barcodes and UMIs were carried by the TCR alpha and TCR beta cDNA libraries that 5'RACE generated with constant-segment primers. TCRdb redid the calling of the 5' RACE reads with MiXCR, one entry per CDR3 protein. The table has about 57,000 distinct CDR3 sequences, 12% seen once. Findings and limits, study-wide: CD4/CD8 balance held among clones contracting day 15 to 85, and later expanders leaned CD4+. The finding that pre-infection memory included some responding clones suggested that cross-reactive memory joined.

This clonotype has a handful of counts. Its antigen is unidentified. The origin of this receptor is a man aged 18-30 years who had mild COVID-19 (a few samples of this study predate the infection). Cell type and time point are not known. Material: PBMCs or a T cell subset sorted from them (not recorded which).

For the CDR3, the DNA is TGTGCCAGCAGCTTGGGGATGGATAATTCACCCCTCCACTTT. Translating gives CASSLGMDNSPLHF. V usage is TRBV5-5 and J usage is TRBJ1-6; no clear D. Germline CDR1 reads SGHKS; CDR2 reads YYEKEE (reference sequence). The CDR3 has 14 amino acids. Deletions cut 0 bases from V and 5 bases from J, with 6 bases between.